Described below is a single T cell receptor beta chain sequence and its context. How the authors handled the data: Estimation of nucleated cell counts was performed using reference gene primer amplification. Here immunoSEQ multiplex PCR was the method, and the copy in TCRdb shows in-frame clones only, minus some. The V and J calls and clone size were taken over from that table, and D and trimming were inferred from the DNA. The table records some 170,000 clones, roughly 79% of them present only once. This entry is derived from a study of blood T cell repertoires in COVID-19. Study-level information: Some COVID-19 samples were acute and others convalescent; all came from the United States, Italy and Spain.

The CDR3 covers 16 residues. Germline V gene sequence: CDR1 MDHEN, CDR2 SYDVKM. V shed 6 bases and J 2 bases; nucleotides not matched to a gene: 9. The TCR originated in a woman aged 40 to 55 with COVID-19, enrolled during active disease. The chain combines TRBV28 with TRBJ2-2; 7 nucleotides align to TRBD1. Sequencing was done on a sample of peripheral blood. The DNA for the CDR3 is TGTGCCAGCAGACGGGTGGGACAGCCCAACACCGGGGAGCTGTTTTTT. Its translation is CASRRVGQPNTGELFF.